The 17 T cell receptor beta chains below all came from one sample that was sequenced in a study of CD8 T cells in ankylosing spondylitis. TCRdb passed the 5' RACE reads through MiXCR, listing each CDR3 protein once. The sample lists some 350,000 distinct CDR3 sequences; roughly 14% were seen once. The sequencing input was blood, either unsorted or a sorted T cell fraction (not recorded which). Receptors were obtained from a male donor with ankylosing spondylitis or in good health (not recorded which).

The chain's CDR3 is CASSLGGTPRQETQYF. For the CDR3, the DNA is TGCGCCAGCAGCTTGGGAGGGACTCCCCGACAAGAGACCCAGTACTTC. The chain has TRBV5-1 and TRBJ2-5; tentatively, D is TRBD2 (6 bases). Trimming removed 0 bases at V and 2 bases at J, with 14 bases between. From germline, CDR1 is SGHRS and CDR2 YFSETQ. CDR3 length: 16 residues. Combining the CDR3 with reference TRBV5-1 and TRBJ2-5 gives the whole variable domain KAGVTQTPRYLIKTRGQQVTLSCSPISGHRSVSWYQQTPGQGLQFLFEYFSETQRNKGNFPGRFSGRQFSNSRSEMNVSTLELGDSALYLCASSLGGTPRQETQYFGPGTRLLVL.

In nucleotides, the CDR3 is TGTGCCAGCACCCCGGGGGTTGAGCAGTACTTC. Translating gives CASTPGVEQYF. The gene calls are TRBV12-3 or TRBV12-4 and TRBJ2-7, with D perhaps TRBD2 (6 bases). The CDR3 is made up of 11 amino acids. Trimming took 7 bases from V and 7 from J, leaving 11 bases between them.

The rearrangement uses TRBV28 and TRBJ1-1; 10 bases are a match to TRBD1. V lost 9 bases and J lost 3; bases outside the gene matches: 7. The CDR3 length is 14 residues. From germline, CDR1 is MDHEN and CDR2 SYDVKM. The CDR3 spells CASRLGQGYTEAFF. The CDR3 DNA reads TGTGCCAGTCGGTTGGGACAGGGGTACACTGAAGCTTTCTTT.

The V gene is TRBV12-3 or TRBV12-4, the J gene TRBJ2-7; D remains ambiguous. This CDR3 region has 14 residues. Trimming pared 0 bases from V and 4 bases from J, leaving 10 bases between. CDR3 in amino acids: CASSLAGPRYEQYF. For the CDR3, the DNA is TGTGCCAGCAGTTTAGCCGGGCCCCGATACGAGCAGTACTTC.

The sample holds a few counts of this clonotype. This chain joins TRBV12-3 or TRBV12-4 and TRBJ1-1, with a tentative D call TRBD1 (6 bases). This CDR3 is 15 amino acids long. The V gene lost 6 bases and the J gene lost 5 bases, with 19 bases spanning the gap. Here the CDR3 reads CASRPPTTGGTEAFF. The CDR3 coding sequence is TGTGCCAGCAGACCCCCTACGACAGGAGGAACTGAAGCTTTCTTT.

The chain employs TRBV29-1 and TRBJ2-3, with D possibly being TRBD1 (5 bases). Trimming shortened V by 6 bases and J by 2 bases, and 12 bases separated the two germline ends. This CDR3 has 13 residues. Germline CDR1 is SQVTM and CDR2 is ANQGSEA. Here the CDR3 reads CSVRRQFTDTQYF. The CDR3 bases are TGCAGCGTACGCCGACAGTTCACAGATACGCAGTATTTT.

The chain joins TRBV5-1 to TRBJ2-5, with TRBD1 identical over 7 bases. Germline assignment: CDR1 SGHRS and CDR2 YFSETQ. The V segment lost 1 base and the J segment 3 bases; nucleotides outside the gene matches: 12. This CDR3 contains 17 residues. CDR3 loop: CASSLIPRTGEEETQYF. Written as DNA, the CDR3 is TGCGCCAGCAGCTTGATCCCCCGGACAGGAGAAGAAGAGACCCAGTACTTC.

This chain connects TRBV7-8 to TRBJ2-3, with TRBD2 matching over 10 bases. The J segment lost 5 bases and the V segment lost 2 bases, leaving 4 bases of the junction unmatched. The CDR3 runs to 15 residues. Germline CDR1 SGHVS, CDR2 FQNEAQ. The CDR3 nucleotides are TGTGCCAGCAGCTTACTAGCGGGAGAGGTAGATACGCAGTATTTT. Translating gives CASSLLAGEVDTQYF.

The V and J genes are TRBV20-1 and TRBJ2-7; 8 bases line up with TRBD2. V dropped 4 bases and J dropped 5; count of bases not matched to a gene: 10. In germline, CDR1 is DFQATT, CDR2 SNEGSKA (reference sequence). CDR3 size: 14 residues. Written as DNA, the CDR3 is TGCAGTGCTACTAGCGGTAGGACTAGCAACGAGCAGTACTTC. This gives the protein CSATSGRTSNEQYF.

This clonotype was detected a few times. The chain recombines TRBV6-5 with TRBJ2-6, with a tentative D call TRBD2 (5 bases). The CDR3 is 17 residues long. Between the trimmed V and J ends, which lost 4 bases and 0 bases, there was a span of 13 bases. CDR1 MNHEY and CDR2 SVGAGI come from the germline V gene. CDR3 in amino acids: CASSSAGLISGANVLTF. The CDR3 DNA sequence: TGTGCCAGCAGTTCGGCGGGCCTTATCTCTGGGGCCAACGTCCTGACTTTC.

Only a few counts were recorded for this clonotype. The rearrangement uses TRBV4-1 and TRBJ2-3; D gene unclear. Deletions cut 4 bases from V and 7 bases from J, with 12 bases between. Germline values: CDR1 MGHRA, CDR2 YSYEKL. The CDR3 has 13 residues. The CDR3 nucleotides read TGCGCCAGCAGCCCTGAGGACGGCTATACGCAGTATTTT. Translating gives CASSPEDGYTQYF.

This clonotype was counted many times. The chain couples TRBV29-1 to TRBJ1-1, with D possibly matching TRBD1 (6 bases). The germline V gene has CDR1 SQVTM and CDR2 ANQGSEA. The CDR3 sequence is 12 residues long. Trimming left V 5 bases short and J 1 base short, with 8 bases between. The CDR3 sequence is CSVQGGNTEAFF. The CDR3 coding sequence is TGCAGCGTTCAAGGGGGGAACACTGAAGCTTTCTTT.

This clonotype has ten or more counts. This chain joins TRBV12-3 or TRBV12-4 and TRBJ1-2; 9 bases line up with TRBD1. The junction had 1 base not matched to a gene; V was cut back by 6 bases and J by 8 bases. CDR3 length: 11 residues. CDR3 nucleotide sequence: TGTGCCAGCAGGGACAGGGGCGGCTACACCTTC. Its translation is CASRDRGGYTF.

V is TRBV9 and J is TRBJ1-1; possible D gene TRBD1, 5 bases. With 0 bases removed from V and 1 base from J, the gap between germline ends came to 13 bases. The germline gives CDR1 SGDLS, CDR2 YYNGEE. The CDR3 runs to 16 residues. The CDR3 region has the DNA TGTGCCAGCAGCGTAGCCCTTGGGGCTGGGAACACTGAAGCTTTCTTT. It translates to CASSVALGAGNTEAFF.

Only a few counts were recorded for this clonotype. This rearrangement joins TRBV12-5 to TRBJ1-2, with D possibly TRBD1 on 6 matching bases. From germline, CDR1 is LGHNT and CDR2 FRNRAP. V lost 7 bases and J lost 3, with 15 bases in between. This CDR3 contains 14 residues. The CDR3 here is CASVSRAGDYGYTF. The CDR3 DNA is TGTGCTAGTGTCTCGCGGGCAGGGGACTATGGCTACACCTTC.

In its sample, this clonotype was seen a few times. The CDR3 bases are TGTGCCAGCAGCTTCGGGACAGTTAACTATGGCTACACCTTC. Translating gives CASSFGTVNYGYTF. The J gene is TRBJ1-2, the V gene TRBV7-8, with 7 bases that match TRBD1. Germline V gives CDR1 SGHVS, CDR2 FQNEAQ. The V gene end was trimmed by 3 bases and the J gene end by 1 base; junction bases not matched to a gene: 2. The CDR3 runs 14 residues.

The chain has TRBV20-1 and TRBJ2-2, with D possibly being TRBD1 (5 bases). The V gene lost 4 bases and the J gene lost 7 bases, with 13 bases spanning the gap. The CDR3 runs 13 residues. CDR1 and CDR2 from the germline V gene are DFQATT and SNEGSKA (reference sequence). In DNA form, the CDR3 reads TGCAGTGCTACGTCAGGAAGGGGCGGGGAGCTGTTTTTT. Protein sequence: CSATSGRGGELFF.